The subject of this entry is one TCR beta chain. Its antigen is not identified. The CDR3 spans 15 residues. Germline V gene lookup returns CDR1 SGHAT and CDR2 FQNNGV. TCRdb itself ran the RT-PCR reads through MiXCR, one entry per CDR3 protein. The sample lists about 540,000 distinct CDR3 sequences, under 30% seen once, with approximately 2.9% in the top ten. The data are from a study of response to subunit inactivated influenza vaccine. Study findings and constraints: Few additional T cells are recruited per seasonal influenza vaccination, authors suggested.

These data are also associated with another study on T cells expressing NK-cell markers. That study adds: 5'RACE template switching with UMIs produced the TCR beta cDNA. Seven donors tested HCMV-seropositive and one tested seronegative among the eight sequenced.

This TCR was recovered from a man aged 50 to 59 who received an inactivated influenza vaccine. This specimen was CD4+ T cells sorted from PBMCs, taken approximately 13 days after vaccination. V gene TRBV11-2 combines with J gene TRBJ2-3; perhaps TRBD1 as D (5 bases). The end of the DNA aligns better with TRBJ1-5, so the J call may be wrong. CDR3 coding DNA: TGTGCCAGCAGCTTCGTTCCGGGACTAAGCGATACGCAGCATTTT. Translating gives CASSFVPGLSDTQHF.